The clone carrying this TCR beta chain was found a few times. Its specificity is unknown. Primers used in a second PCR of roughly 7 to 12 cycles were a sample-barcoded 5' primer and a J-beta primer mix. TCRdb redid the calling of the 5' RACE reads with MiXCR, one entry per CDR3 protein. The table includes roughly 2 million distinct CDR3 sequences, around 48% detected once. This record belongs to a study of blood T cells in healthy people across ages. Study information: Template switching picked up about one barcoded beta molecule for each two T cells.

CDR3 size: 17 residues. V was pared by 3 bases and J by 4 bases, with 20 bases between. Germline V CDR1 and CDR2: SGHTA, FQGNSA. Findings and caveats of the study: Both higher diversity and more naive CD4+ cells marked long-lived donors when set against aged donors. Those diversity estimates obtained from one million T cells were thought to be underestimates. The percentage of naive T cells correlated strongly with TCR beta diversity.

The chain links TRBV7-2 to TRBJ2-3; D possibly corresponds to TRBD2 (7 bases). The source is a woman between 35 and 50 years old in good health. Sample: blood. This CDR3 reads CASSFSGGPVSADTQYF. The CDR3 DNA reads TGTGCCAGCAGCTTCTCCGGGGGGCCGGTATCTGCAGATACGCAGTATTTT.